This TCR beta chain was sequenced during a study of Tregs in tolerant kidney transplant recipients (dated by TCRdb to between 2017 and 2020). General notes on the study: The transplants used related donors with nonmyeloablative bone marrow transplantation, and mixed chimerism in the human trials was transient. Before combined kidney and bone marrow transplantation, this study identified donor-specific regulatory T cells using TCRbeta sequencing and then followed those same cells after transplant. The paper as a whole reports these results and caveats: Donor-specific Treg expansion was found to exceed global Treg expansion in tolerant patients, suggesting antigen-driven rather than nonspecific expansion. The study was constrained by small patient numbers, and validation of the findings is required in larger populations and under other immunosuppression protocols. Expanding Tregs with activated donor B cells appeared to identify the most biologically relevant and donor-specific TCRbeta repertoire. Biological reproducibility was not examined directly, but technical replication error appeared to be minimal. Because the PCR primers were changed over time for some patients, nucleotide-level comparison could not be performed across the samples from those patients.

The time point label, read with the paper, signifies: blood sample drawn before combined kidney and bone marrow transplant. Unstimulated Tregs (CD4+CD25+CD127-), CD4+ non-Tregs (CD4+CD25-), CD4 and CD8 cells were FACS-sorted from thawed PBMCs. The patients were a handful of recipients of combined kidney and bone marrow transplants from the ITN036ST trial, and samples were available only for these trial subjects. Healthy control blood was processed to PBMCs by Ficoll density gradient and cryopreserved, and patient PBMCs were collected before and after transplant. To note about this clone: The specificity of this receptor is unknown. Qualities for individual bases were not recorded, and no much larger clone is one base off.

According to the germline V gene, CDR1 reads SNHLY and CDR2 reads FYNNEI. Measured from the cysteine to the phenylalanine, the CDR3 is 15 residues long. Just CDR3 DNA is preserved here, 45 bases in frame from base 1. Trimming takes 8 bases off V and 0 bases off J; junction bases not matched to a gene: 7. For TCRbeta CDR3 sequencing, genomic DNA from the sorted cells was extracted using the QIAGEN DNeasy Blood and Tissue Kit. High-throughput TCRbeta CDR3 sequencing, which included PCR amplification with bias correction and internal controls, was done commercially through immunoSEQ. In the original analysis: Unique productive TCRbeta sequences were defined by CDR3 nucleotide sequence where primers matched, otherwise by CDR3 amino acid sequence with Vbeta and Jbeta genes. To correct sorting error, sequences shared between sorted populations at a frequency ratio of 2:1 or less were removed; the rest were assigned to the higher population. A sequence counted as donor-reactive if, in CFSE-low cells, the sequence had a frequency of at least 0.01% and was expanded at least 5-fold compared with unstimulated cells. Repertoire divergence was quantified by Jensen-Shannon divergence using the top 100 TCRbeta sequences ranked by frequency. When a sample had multiple sequencing runs, each run was corrected for sorting error separately and the runs were then pooled. Not all clones reach the TCRdb copy of this immuneACCESS table, which keeps in-frame sequences only. Checked studies attribute under half of the gap to unresolved V genes and leave the rest unexplained. From that table come the V and J calls and clone size; the DNA was used to work out D and trimming. This sample gives fewer than 80,000 clones in total; 70% to 90% of them show up just once. Roughly 0.4% of the sample is in the top ten clones.

Sequenced here: CD4+ T cells from blood, sampled before the transplant. The TCR sequence derives from a human donor who received a combined kidney and bone marrow transplant. The chain is assembled from TRBV2 and TRBJ2-1; 7 of the junction bases match TRBD2. The DNA reads as follows: TGTGCCAGCTCTAGCGGTTGGAGCTCCTACAATGAGCAGTTCTTC. Translated, it reads CASSSGWSSYNEQFF.